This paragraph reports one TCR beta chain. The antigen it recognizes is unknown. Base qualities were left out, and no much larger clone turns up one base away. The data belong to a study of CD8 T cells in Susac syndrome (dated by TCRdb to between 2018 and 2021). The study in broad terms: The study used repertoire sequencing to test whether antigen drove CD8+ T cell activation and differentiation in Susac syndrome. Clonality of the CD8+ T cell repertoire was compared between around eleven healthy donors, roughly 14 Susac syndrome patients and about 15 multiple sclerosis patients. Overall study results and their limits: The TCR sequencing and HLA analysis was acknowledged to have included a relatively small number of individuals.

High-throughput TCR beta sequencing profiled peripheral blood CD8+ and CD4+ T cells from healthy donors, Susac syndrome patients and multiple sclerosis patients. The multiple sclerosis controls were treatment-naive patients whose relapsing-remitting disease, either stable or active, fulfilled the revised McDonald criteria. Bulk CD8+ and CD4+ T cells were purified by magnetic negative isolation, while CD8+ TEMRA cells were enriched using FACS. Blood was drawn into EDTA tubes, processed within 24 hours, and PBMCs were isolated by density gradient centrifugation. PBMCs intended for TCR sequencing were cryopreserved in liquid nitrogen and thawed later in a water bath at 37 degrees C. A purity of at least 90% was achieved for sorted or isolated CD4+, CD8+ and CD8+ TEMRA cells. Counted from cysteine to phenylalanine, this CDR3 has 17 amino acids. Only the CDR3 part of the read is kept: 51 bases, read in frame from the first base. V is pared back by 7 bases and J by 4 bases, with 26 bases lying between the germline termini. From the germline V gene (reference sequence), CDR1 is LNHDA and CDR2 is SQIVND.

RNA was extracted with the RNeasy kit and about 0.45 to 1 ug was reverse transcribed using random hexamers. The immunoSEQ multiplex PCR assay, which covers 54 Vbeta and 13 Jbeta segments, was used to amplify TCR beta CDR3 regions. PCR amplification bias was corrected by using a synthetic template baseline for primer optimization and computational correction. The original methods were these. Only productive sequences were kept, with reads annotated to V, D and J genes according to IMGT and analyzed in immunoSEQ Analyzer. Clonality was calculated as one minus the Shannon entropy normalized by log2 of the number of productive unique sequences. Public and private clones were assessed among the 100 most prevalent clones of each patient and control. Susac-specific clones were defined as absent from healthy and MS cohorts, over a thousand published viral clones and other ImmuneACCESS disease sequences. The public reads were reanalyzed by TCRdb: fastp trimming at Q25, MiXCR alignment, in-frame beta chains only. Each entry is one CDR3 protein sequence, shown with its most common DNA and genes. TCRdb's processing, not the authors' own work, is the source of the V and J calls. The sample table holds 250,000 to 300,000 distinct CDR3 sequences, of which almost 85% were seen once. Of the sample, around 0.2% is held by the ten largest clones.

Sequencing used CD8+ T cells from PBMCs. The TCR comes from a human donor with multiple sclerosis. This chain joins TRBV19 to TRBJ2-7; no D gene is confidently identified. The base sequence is TGTGCCAGTAAGTATATCCTCCACCGAGACCGGGCGTACGAGCAGTACTTC. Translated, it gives CASKYILHRDRAYEQYF.